This T cell receptor beta chain was sequenced during a study of human T cells and chemical hapten exposure. Whole-study context: In the roughly 25-week study, patients were dosed weekly with diphenylcyclopropenone on the scalp throughout. TCR yields per sample varied mostly from small pooled library volume differences. Regarding the study as a whole: Alopecia affecting every donor means their immune response may not match healthy people's.

Time point denoted: patch test 3, about 24 weeks after DPC sensitization. Treatment defined: therapeutic diphenylcyclopropenone sensitization with weekly scalp DPC. The starting material, unfractionated whole blood, was used for total RNA extraction. Via MiXCR, TCRdb re-called the RACE reads, giving one row per CDR3 protein. The sample lists 85,000 to 100,000 distinct CDR3 sequences; less than 35% were seen once. The CDR3 covers 16 residues. J was trimmed by 7 bases and V by 5 bases; bases with no gene match: 6. Germline V gives CDR1 SGHTA, CDR2 FQGNSA. In the case of this clonotype: The antigen remains undetermined.

This TCR derives from a man in his forties or fifties with alopecia areata. Some clones in this sample may be carry-over from other donors' samples. Sequencing used whole blood, obtained in connection with sensitization to the hapten diphenylcyclopropenone (DPC). The J gene is TRBJ2-1, the V gene TRBV7-2; 15 bases map to TRBD2. CDR3 DNA: TGTGCCAGCAGCACGGGACTAGCGGGAGGTATGAATGAGCAGTTCTTC. This encodes CASSTGLAGGMNEQFF.